This TCR beta chain was retrieved from a study of shared clonotypes between healthy human individuals. Study outcomes and limitations: Naive subsets, compared against memory subsets, generally had larger estimated richness values.

Per the germline V gene, CDR1 is ENHRY and CDR2 is SYGVKD. J gave up 8 bases and V 5 bases, and 6 bases lay outside the gene matches. The CDR3 totals 14 residues. Investigators divided CD4+ cells into CD45RA+ naive and CD45RA-negative memory subsets. Original handling: Sequence data from immunoSEQ were junction-only and lacked quality scores; consequently, filtering differed. Sequenced by immunoSEQ multiplex PCR; TCRdb stores in-frame clones only, minus some. Clonal size and the V and J genes are those of that table, whereas D and trimming came from the DNA. The sample consists of about 2.3 million clones, approximately 93% of them appearing once. About this clone: What it recognizes is unknown.

The receptor was isolated from a young man in good health. Some clones in this sample may be carry-over from other donors' samples. J is TRBJ1-4 and V is TRBV10-3; 9 positions match TRBD1. The sequenced sample was naive CD4+ T cells from PBMCs. Subset of the sample: CD45RA+ positively selected. The CDR3 coding sequence is TGTGCCATCAGTTGGACAGGGGCTCGGGAAAAACTGTTTTTT. Its translation is CAISWTGAREKLFF.